These T cell receptor beta chains were read from a single sample in a study of blood T cell dynamics during melanoma immunotherapy. Profiled with immunoSEQ multiplex PCR; TCRdb holds only in-frame clones, not every one. The sample has about 13,000 clones; around nine tenths are singletons. The sample here was blood, taken from a patient treated with checkpoint blockade. These receptors were collected from a human donor with melanoma. The CDR3 runs from the conserved cysteine through the conserved F or W. Each record gives: D gene, J gene, V gene, clone size, CDR3 DNA, CDR3 protein. D genes are given only for firm matches. Only part of the rows carry a size: once, few, many, or a class if the clone is expanded.

>-|TRBJ2-7|TRBV7-2|-
TGTGCCAGCAGCCTTAGGGGGGGCTCCTACGAGCAGTACTTC
CASSLRGGSYEQYF
>-|TRBJ2-1|TRBV4-1|-
TGCGCCAGCAGCCAAGCGGGAGACACTGAGCAGTTCTTC
CASSQAGDTEQFF
>-|TRBJ2-6|TRBV2|-
TGTGCCAGCAGTGAACCAGGGGTCGGTGCTGCCAACGTCCTGACTTTC
CASSEPGVGAANVLTF
>-|TRBJ1-1|TRBV27|once
TGTGCCAGCAGTTACGGCGGAGGGGGCACTGAAGCTTTCTTT
CASSYGGGGTEAFF
>TRBD2|TRBJ2-1|TRBV11-1|-
TGTGCCAGCAGCTCCTGGACTAGCGGGAGTAAGTCCTACAATGAGCAGTTCTTC
CASSSWTSGSKSYNEQFF
>-|TRBJ1-1|TRBV5-6|-
TGTGCCAGCAGCTACAGGGAACCGAACACTGAAGCTTTCTTT
CASSYREPNTEAFF
>-|TRBJ1-2|TRBV28|-
TGTGCCAGCAGCACCAAGAGTAACTATGGCTACACCTTC
CASSTKSNYGYTF
>-|TRBJ1-5|TRBV9|-
TGTGCCAGCAGCGTAGGACAGAGCAATCAGCCCCAGCATTTT
CASSVGQSNQPQHF
>-|TRBJ1-3|TRBV7-2|-
TGTGCCAGCAGCTTAGGCCCAGGCTCTTCAGGAAACACCATATATTTT
CASSLGPGSSGNTIYF
>TRBD1|TRBJ2-6|TRBV10-3|-
TGTGCCATCCTCCCAGGGGGTAACTCTGGGGCCAACGTCCTGACTTTC
CAILPGGNSGANVLTF
>TRBD1|TRBJ1-1|TRBV19|-
TGTGCCAGTAGCATCGCAGGGGGCGGCACTGAAGCTTTCTTT
CASSIAGGGTEAFF
>-|TRBJ2-7|TRBV6-4|once
TGTGCCAGCAGTGACACCACACGGACAGAAGGCTCCTACGAGCAGTACTTC
CASSDTTRTEGSYEQYF
>TRBD2|TRBJ2-3|TRBV11-2|-
TGTGCCAGCAGCTTAGTTCCCCCCCCCTACGCGGGGGAGGATACGCAGTATTTT
CASSLVPPPYAGEDTQYF
>-|TRBJ1-1|TRBV11-2|-
TGTGCCAGCAGCTCCCACGGCAGGGGAGACGCTTTCTTT
CASSSHGRGDAFF
>TRBD1|TRBJ2-7|TRBV5-1|-
TGCGCCAGCAGCTATACGACAGGGGCCTACGAGCAGTACTTC
CASSYTTGAYEQYF
>-|TRBJ2-7|TRBV27|-
TGTGCCAGCAGGACCGTGAAGGGGGTAAACTACGAGCAGTACTTC
CASRTVKGVNYEQYF
>TRBD1|TRBJ2-7|TRBV29-1|-
TGCAGCGTCTTACAGGGGGCCTACGAGCAGTACTTC
CSVLQGAYEQYF
>-|TRBJ2-2|TRBV28|-
TGTGCCAGCAGTTTAGGCCCAGCGGAAACCGGGGAGCTGTTTTTT
CASSLGPAETGELFF
>-|TRBJ1-1|TRBV7-2|-
TGTGCCAGCAGCTTCACTGAAGCTTTCTTT
CASSFTEAFF
>-|TRBJ1-2|TRBV14|-
TGTGCCAGCAGCCAAGAACCAGAAATAAACTATGGCTACACCTTC
CASSQEPEINYGYTF
>-|TRBJ2-4|TRBV6-1|-
TGTGCCAGCAGTGGACAGCTAGCCAAAAACATTCAGTACTTC
CASSGQLAKNIQYF
>-|TRBJ1-1|TRBV19|-
TGTGCCAGTCGCTGGGGGAACACTGAAGCTTTCTTT
CASRWGNTEAFF
>-|TRBJ1-1|TRBV19|-
TGTGCCAGTAGTATGGTACAACTGAACACTGAAGCTTTCTTT
CASSMVQLNTEAFF
>TRBD1|TRBJ1-1|TRBV20-1|-
TGCAGTGGGTCAGGGGGCACTGAAGCTTTCTTT
CSGSGGTEAFF
>-|TRBJ1-2|TRBV11-2|-
TGTGCCAGCAGCCCGAGTGGGGCAGTCTCTGGCTACACCTTC
CASSPSGAVSGYTF
>-|TRBJ1-1|TRBV19|few
TGTGCCAGTAGCGCGGGGTGGATGAACACTGAAGCTTTCTTT
CASSAGWMNTEAFF